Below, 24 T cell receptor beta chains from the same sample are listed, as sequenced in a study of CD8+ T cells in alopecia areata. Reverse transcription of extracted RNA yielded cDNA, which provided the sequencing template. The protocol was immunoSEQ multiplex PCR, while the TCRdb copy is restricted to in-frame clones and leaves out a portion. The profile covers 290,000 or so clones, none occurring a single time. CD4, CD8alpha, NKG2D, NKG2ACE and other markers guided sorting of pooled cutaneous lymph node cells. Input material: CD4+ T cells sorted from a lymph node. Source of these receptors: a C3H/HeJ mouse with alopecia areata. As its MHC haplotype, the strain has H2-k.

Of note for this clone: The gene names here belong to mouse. The CDR3 DNA, read in part, is TGTGCCAGCAGTCGCCGGGACAGCACAAACTCC. Protein product: CASSRRDSTNS. The full CDR3 protein reads CASSRRDSTNSDYTF. This chain connects TRBV19 to TRBJ1-2; 7 nucleotides agree with TRBD1. The CDR3 end lies 4 residues beyond the end of the read and is filled in from the germline J gene. Per the germline V gene, CDR1 is FNHDT and CDR2 is SITEND (reference sequence). Losses at the gene ends were 4 bases for V and 0 bases for J; bases not matched to a gene: 6. The CDR3 covers 15 residues. The full variable domain, rest sourced from reference TRBV19 and TRBJ1-2, is GGIITQTPKFLIGQEGQKLTLKCQQNFNHDTMYWYRQDSGKGLRLIYYSITENDLQKGDLSEGYDASREKKSSFSLTVTSAQKNEMAVFLCASSRRDSTNSDYTFGSGTRLLVI.

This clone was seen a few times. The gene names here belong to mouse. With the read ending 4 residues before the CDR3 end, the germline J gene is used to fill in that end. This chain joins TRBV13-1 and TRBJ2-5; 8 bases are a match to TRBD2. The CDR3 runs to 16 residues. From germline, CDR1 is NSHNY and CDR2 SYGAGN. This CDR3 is CASSDGDGGGADTQYF. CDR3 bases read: TGTGCCAGCAGTGATGGGGACGGGGGGGGCGCGGAC.

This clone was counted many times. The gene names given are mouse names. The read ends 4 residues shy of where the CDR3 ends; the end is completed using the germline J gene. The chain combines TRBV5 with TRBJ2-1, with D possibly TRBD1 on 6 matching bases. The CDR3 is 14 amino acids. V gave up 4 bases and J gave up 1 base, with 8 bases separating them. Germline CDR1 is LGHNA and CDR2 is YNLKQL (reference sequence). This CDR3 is CASSPGTNYAEQFF. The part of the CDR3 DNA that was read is TGTGCCAGCAGCCCCGGGACAAACTATGCT.

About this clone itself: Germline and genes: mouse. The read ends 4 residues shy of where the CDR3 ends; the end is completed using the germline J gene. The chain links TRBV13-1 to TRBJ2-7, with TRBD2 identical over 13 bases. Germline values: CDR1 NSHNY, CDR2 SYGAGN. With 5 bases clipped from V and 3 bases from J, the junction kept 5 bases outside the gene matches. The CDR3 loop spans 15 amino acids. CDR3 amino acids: CASRLGTGGVYEQYF. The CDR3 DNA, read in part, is TGTGCCAGCAGGCTCGGGACTGGGGGGGTCTAT.

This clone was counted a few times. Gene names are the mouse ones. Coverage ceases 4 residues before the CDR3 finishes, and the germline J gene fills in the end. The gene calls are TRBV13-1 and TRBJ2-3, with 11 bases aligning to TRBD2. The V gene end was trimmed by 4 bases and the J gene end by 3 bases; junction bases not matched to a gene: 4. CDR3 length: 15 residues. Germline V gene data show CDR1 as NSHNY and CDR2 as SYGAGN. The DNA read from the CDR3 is TGTGCCAGCAGTACGGGACTGGGGGTGGCAGAA. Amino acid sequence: CASSTGLGVAE. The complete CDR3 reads CASSTGLGVAETLYF.

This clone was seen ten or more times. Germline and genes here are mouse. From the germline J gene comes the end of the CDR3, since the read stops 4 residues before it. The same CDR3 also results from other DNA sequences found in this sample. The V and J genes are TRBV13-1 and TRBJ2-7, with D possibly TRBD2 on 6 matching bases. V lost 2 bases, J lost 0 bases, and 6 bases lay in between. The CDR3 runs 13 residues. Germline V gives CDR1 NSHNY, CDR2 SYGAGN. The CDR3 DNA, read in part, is TGTGCCAGCAGTGAGGGGGGCTCCTAT. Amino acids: CASSEGGSY. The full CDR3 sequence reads CASSEGGSYEQYF.

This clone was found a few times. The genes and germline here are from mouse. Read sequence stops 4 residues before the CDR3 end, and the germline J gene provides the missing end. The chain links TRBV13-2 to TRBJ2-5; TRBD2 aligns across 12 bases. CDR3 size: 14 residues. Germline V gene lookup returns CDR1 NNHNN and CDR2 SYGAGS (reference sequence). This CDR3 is CASGGDWGVDTQYF. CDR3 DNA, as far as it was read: TGTGCCAGCGGTGGGGACTGGGGGGTAGAC.

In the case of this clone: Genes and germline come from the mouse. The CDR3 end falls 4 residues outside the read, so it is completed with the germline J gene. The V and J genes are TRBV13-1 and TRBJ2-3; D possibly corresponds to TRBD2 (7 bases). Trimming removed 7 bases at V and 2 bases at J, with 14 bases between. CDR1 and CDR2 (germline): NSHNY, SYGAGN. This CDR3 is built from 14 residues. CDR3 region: CASRKGGDAETLYF. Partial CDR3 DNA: TGTGCCAGCCGGAAGGGGGGGGATGCAGAA.

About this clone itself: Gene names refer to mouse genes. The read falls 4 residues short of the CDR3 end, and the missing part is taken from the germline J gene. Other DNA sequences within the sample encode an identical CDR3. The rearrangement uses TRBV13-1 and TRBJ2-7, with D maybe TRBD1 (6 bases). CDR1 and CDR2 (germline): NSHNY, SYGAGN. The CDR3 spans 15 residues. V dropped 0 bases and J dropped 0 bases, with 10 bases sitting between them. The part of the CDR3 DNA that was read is TGTGCCAGCAGTGATGCACGGGACAACTCCTAT. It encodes CASSDARDNSY. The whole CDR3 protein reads CASSDARDNSYEQYF.

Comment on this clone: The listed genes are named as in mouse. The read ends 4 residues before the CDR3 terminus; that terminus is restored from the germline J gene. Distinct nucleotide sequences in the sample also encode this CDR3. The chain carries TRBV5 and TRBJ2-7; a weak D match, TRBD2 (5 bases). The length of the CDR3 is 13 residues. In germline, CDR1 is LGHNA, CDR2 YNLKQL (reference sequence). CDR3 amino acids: CASSQESGYEQYF. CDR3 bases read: TGTGCCAGCAGCCAAGAATCTGGGTAT.

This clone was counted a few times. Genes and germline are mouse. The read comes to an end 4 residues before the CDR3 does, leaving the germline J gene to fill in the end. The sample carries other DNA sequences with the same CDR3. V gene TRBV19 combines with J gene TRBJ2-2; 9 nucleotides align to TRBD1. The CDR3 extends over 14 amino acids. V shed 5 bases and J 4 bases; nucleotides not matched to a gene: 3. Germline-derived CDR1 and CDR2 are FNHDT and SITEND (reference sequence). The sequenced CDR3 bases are TGTGCCAGCAGGACAGGGGGAAGCACCGGG. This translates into CASRTGGSTG. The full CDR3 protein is CASRTGGSTGQLYF.

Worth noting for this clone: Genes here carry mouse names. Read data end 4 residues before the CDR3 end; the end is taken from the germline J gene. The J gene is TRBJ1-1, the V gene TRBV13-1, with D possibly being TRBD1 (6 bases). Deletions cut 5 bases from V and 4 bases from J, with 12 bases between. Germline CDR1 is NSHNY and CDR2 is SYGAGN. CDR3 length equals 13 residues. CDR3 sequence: CASRDSPPTEVFF. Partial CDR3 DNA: TGTGCCAGCAGGGACAGTCCCCCCACA.

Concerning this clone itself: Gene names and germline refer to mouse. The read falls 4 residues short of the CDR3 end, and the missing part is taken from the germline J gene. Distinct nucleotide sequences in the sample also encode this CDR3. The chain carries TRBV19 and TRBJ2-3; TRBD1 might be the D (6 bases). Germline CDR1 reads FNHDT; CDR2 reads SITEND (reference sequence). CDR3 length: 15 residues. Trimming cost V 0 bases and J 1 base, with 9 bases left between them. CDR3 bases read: TGTGCCAGCAGTATAGCCAGGGGTGGTGCAGAA. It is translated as CASSIARGGAE. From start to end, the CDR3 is CASSIARGGAETLYF. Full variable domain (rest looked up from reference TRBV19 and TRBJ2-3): GGIITQTPKFLIGQEGQKLTLKCQQNFNHDTMYWYRQDSGKGLRLIYYSITENDLQKGDLSEGYDASREKKSSFSLTVTSAQKNEMAVFLCASSIARGGAETLYFGSGTRLTVL.

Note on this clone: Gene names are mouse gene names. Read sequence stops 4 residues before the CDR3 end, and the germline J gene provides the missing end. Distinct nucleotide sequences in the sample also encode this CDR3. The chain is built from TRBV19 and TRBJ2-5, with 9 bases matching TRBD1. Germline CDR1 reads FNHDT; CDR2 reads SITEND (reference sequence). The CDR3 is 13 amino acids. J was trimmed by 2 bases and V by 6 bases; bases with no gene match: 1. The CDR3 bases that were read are TGTGCCAGCAAGACAGGGGGCCAAGAC. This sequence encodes CASKTGGQD. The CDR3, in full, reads CASKTGGQDTQYF.

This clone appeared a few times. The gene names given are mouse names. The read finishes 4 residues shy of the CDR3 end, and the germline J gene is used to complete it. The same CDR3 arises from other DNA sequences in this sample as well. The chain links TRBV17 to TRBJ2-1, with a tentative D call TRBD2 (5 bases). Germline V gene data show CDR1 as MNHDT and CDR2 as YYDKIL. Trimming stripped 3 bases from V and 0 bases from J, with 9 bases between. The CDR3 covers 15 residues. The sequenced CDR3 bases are TGTGCTAGCAGTAGGGATTGGGGTAACTATGCT. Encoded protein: CASSRDWGNYA. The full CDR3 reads CASSRDWGNYAEQFF.

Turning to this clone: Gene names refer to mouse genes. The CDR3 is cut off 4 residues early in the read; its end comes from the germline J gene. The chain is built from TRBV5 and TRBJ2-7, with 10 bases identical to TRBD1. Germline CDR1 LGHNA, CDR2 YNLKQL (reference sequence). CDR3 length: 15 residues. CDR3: CASSLPRQGAYEQYF. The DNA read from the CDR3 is TGTGCCAGCAGCCTCCCCCGACAGGGGGCTTAT.

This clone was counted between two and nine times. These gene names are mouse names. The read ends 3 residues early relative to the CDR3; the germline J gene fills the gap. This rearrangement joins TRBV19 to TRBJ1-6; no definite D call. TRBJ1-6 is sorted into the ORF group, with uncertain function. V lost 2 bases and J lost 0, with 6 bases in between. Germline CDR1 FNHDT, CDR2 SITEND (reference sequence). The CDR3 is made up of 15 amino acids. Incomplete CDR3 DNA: TGTGCCAGCAGTATCTCAGATTCCTATAATTCGCCC. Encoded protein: CASSISDSYNSP. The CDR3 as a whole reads CASSISDSYNSPLYF.

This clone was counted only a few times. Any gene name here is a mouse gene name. The CDR3 is CASSPPGQYEQYF. The sequenced part of the CDR3 DNA is TGTGCCAGCAGCCCTCCGGGACAGTAT. The chain employs TRBV5 and TRBJ2-7, with 7 bases that match TRBD1. The sequenced fragment ends 4 residues before the CDR3 boundary, so the rest is inferred from the germline J gene. The CDR3 has 13 amino acids. The germline V gene encodes CDR1 LGHNA and CDR2 YNLKQL (reference sequence).

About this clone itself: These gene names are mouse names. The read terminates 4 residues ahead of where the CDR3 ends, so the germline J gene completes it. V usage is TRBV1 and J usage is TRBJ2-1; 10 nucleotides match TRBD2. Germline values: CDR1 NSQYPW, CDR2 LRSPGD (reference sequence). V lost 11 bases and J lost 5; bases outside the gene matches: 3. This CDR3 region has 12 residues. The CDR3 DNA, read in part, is TGCACCGCTGACTGGGGGGATGCT. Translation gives CTADWGDA. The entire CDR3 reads CTADWGDAEQFF.

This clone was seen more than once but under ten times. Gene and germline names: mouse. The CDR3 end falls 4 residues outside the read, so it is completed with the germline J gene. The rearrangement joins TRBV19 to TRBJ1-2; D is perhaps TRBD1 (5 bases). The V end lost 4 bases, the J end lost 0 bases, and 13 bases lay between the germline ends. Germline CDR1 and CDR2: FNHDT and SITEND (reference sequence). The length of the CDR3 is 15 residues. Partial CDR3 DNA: TGTGCCAGCAGTCCCCGGAGGGGAGCAAACTCC. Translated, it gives CASSPRRGANS. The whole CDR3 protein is CASSPRRGANSDYTF.

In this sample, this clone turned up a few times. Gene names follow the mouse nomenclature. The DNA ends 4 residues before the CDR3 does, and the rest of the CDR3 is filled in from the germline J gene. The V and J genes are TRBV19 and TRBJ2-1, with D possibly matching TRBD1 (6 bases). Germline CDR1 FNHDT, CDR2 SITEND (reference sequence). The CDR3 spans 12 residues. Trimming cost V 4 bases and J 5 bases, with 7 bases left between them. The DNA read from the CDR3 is TGTGCCAGCAGTCGGGACAATGCT. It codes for CASSRDNA. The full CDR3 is CASSRDNAEQFF.

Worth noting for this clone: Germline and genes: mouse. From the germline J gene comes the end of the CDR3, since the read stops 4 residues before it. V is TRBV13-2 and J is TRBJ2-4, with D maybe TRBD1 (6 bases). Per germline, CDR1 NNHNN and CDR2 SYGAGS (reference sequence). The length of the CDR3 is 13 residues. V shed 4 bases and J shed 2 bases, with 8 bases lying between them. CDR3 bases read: TGTGCCAGCGGTACAGGGTTTCAAAAC. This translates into CASGTGFQN. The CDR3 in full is CASGTGFQNTLYF.

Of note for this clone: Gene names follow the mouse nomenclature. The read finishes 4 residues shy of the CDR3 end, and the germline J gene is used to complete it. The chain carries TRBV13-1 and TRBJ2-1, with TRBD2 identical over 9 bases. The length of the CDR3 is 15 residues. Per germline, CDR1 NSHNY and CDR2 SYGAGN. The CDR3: CASSDAVGGRAEQFF. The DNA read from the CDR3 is TGTGCCAGCAGTGATGCTGTGGGGGGGCGAGCT.

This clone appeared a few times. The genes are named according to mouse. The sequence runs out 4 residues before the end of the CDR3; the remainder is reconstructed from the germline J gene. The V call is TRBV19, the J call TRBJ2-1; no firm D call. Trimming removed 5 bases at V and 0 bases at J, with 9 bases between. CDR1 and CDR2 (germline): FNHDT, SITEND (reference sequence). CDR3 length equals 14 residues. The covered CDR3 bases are TGTGCCAGCAGATCAACAACTAACTATGCT. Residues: CASRSTTNYA. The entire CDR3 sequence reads CASRSTTNYAEQFF.